This is a list of T cell receptor beta chains from one sample in a study of T cell responses to AZD1222 COVID-19 vaccine. Using immunoSEQ multiplex PCR, the repertoire was profiled, and TCRdb retains in-frame clones only, with some absent. This table holds around 99,000 clones, about 90% found once. The sample here was peripheral blood, taken 28 days after the second AZD1222 dose. All receptors come from an adult who received the AZD1222 COVID-19 vaccine. CDR3s leave out the opening cysteine and the closing phenylalanine or tryptophan. The order of the fields is V gene, D gene, J gene, clone size, CDR3 protein. The D gene is left open where the match is weak. For some rows the clone size is stated as once, few or many, or as a class when expanded; others skip it.

V: TRBV29-1
D: TRBD2
J: TRBJ2-7
size: -
CDR3: SVELADYEQY

V: TRBV7-2
D: -
J: TRBJ2-5
size: -
CDR3: ASSFPRDSQETQY

V: TRBV3-1/TRBV3-2
D: -
J: TRBJ2-7
size: -
CDR3: ASSQELQQGDSYEQY

V: TRBV19
D: TRBD2
J: TRBJ2-2
size: -
CDR3: ASSGGGSAAGELF

V: TRBV5-1
D: TRBD1
J: TRBJ1-1
size: -
CDR3: ASSPRDRGVNTEAF

V: TRBV18
D: -
J: TRBJ1-1
size: -
CDR3: ASYQGLNTEAF

V: TRBV7-2
D: TRBD2
J: TRBJ2-1
size: once
CDR3: ASSLIAGAYNEQF

V: TRBV11-2
D: TRBD2
J: TRBJ2-3
size: -
CDR3: ASSSRDSGGGFTDTQY

V: TRBV29-1
D: -
J: TRBJ2-5
size: -
CDR3: SGRRTATPGETQY

V: TRBV19
D: -
J: TRBJ2-3
size: -
CDR3: ASSIGGYSTDTQY

V: TRBV18
D: TRBD2
J: TRBJ2-7
size: few
CDR3: ASSPSGGNYEQY